This T cell receptor beta chain was sequenced during a study of glioma-infiltrating T cells. Findings and limits, study-wide: Non-neoplastic patients had below-expected tissue-blood divergence, while all gliomas exceeded expectation.

Using RNA template, CDR3s of TCR alpha and beta were amplified with iRepertoire arm-PCR. Each CDR3 protein is one row after TCRdb ran MiXCR on the multiplex PCR reads. Of 85,000 to 110,000 distinct CDR3 sequences listed, around 28% are singletons. On this clonotype: Its antigen is currently unknown.

The CDR3 contains 14 residues. CDR1 SGHVS and CDR2 FNYEAQ come from the germline V gene. V lost 1 base and J lost 1, with 7 bases in between. This rearrangement joins TRBV7-6 to TRBJ2-5; TRBD2 might be the D (6 bases). The sequence was obtained from a human donor with low-grade glioma or glioblastoma, undergoing nonglioma brain surgery, or in good health (not recorded which). Sequencing used glioma tissue, nonneoplastic brain tissue, or PBMCs (not recorded which). CDR3 sequence (DNA): TGTGCCAGCAGCTTAGGCGGGACCCAAGAGACCCAGTACTTC. Translating it yields CASSLGGTQETQYF.